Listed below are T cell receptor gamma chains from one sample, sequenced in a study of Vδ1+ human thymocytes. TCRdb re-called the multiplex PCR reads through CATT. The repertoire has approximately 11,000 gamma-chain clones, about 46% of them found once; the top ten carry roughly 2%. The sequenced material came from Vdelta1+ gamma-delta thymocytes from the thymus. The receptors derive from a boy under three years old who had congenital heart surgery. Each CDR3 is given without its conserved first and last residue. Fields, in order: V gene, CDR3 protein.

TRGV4 ATWEGNKKL
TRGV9 ALWDDFYYKKL
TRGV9 ALWEAHLL
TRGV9 ALWGRVGRYKKL
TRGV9 ALWEVPLYKKL
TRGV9 ALWEVTPYYKKL
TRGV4 ATWGGSNYYKKL
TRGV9 ALWERGGYKKL
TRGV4 ATWDGTNYYKKL
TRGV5 ATWIYYKKL
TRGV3 ATWDRRLEKL
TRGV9 ALWDGDWIKT
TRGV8 ATWDPRNYKKL
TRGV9 ALWESRDYKKL
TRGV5 ATWDRIGKL
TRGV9 ALWEVPRVEVSGHKKL
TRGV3 ATWDGDWIKT
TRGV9 ALWEWQWGYKKL
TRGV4 ATWDALEGIKT
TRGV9 ALWEVLHYKKL
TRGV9 ALWEGQHYYKKL
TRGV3 ATWDRESLNYYKKL
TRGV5 ATWDRLRYKKL
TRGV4 ATWDGSEKL
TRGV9 ALWEAGFEKL
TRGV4 ATWDAALYYKKL
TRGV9 ALWEVRFRKL
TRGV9 ALWDRHKKL
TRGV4 ATWSIPFKKL
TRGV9 ALWERSNYYKKL
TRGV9 ALWVGTYYKKL
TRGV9 ALWERTYKKL
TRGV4 ATWDDHYKKL
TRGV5 ATWDRLLSYKKL
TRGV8 ATWDGWFKI
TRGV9 ALQPSGKKL